These T cell receptor beta chains were read from a single sample in a study of early T cells in non-severe SARS-CoV-2 infection. TCRdb recomputed calls from the 5' RACE reads with MiXCR, one row per CDR3 protein. The sample lists 100,000 to 120,000 distinct CDR3 sequences, 10% to 15% occurring once. Sequencing used whole blood, obtained at baseline. The receptors originated from an adult who was a healthcare worker with PCR-confirmed SARS-CoV-2 infection or an uninfected control (not recorded which). CDR3s include the opening cysteine and the closing phenylalanine or tryptophan. A D gene is named only where the DNA matches it firmly. The size of a clone is reported for some rows only, either as once, few or many, or as a class for expanded clones.

d_call: .
v_call: TRBV7-9
clone_size: many
j_call: TRBJ2-5
cdr3_aa: CASSLSLGNTETQYF
cdr3_nt: TGTGCCAGCAGCTTAAGTCTGGGGAACACAGAGACCCAGTACTTC

d_call: TRBD2
v_call: TRBV6-5
clone_size: .
j_call: TRBJ2-2
cdr3_aa: CASRSTSRLGGELFF
cdr3_nt: TGTGCCAGCAGATCGACTAGCCGCCTTGGCGGGGAGCTGTTTTTT

d_call: .
v_call: TRBV5-4
clone_size: few
j_call: TRBJ1-1
cdr3_aa: CASSLEVGDTEAFF
cdr3_nt: TGTGCCAGCAGCTTGGAGGTTGGGGACACTGAAGCTTTCTTT

d_call: .
v_call: TRBV29-1
clone_size: few
j_call: TRBJ2-2
cdr3_aa: CSARHYTGELFF
cdr3_nt: TGCAGCGCCCGGCACTACACCGGGGAGCTGTTTTTT

d_call: .
v_call: TRBV14
clone_size: few
j_call: TRBJ2-3
cdr3_aa: CASSQVDTQYF
cdr3_nt: TGTGCCAGCAGCCAAGTAGATACGCAGTATTTT

d_call: .
v_call: TRBV12-3/TRBV12-4
clone_size: .
j_call: TRBJ2-7
cdr3_aa: CASTLSTYEQYF
cdr3_nt: TGTGCCAGCACTCTCTCCACCTACGAGCAGTACTTC

d_call: TRBD2
v_call: TRBV7-2
clone_size: many
j_call: TRBJ2-7
cdr3_aa: CASSWTSAYEQYF
cdr3_nt: TGTGCCAGCAGCTGGACTAGCGCCTACGAGCAGTACTTC

d_call: TRBD1
v_call: TRBV11-2
clone_size: many
j_call: TRBJ1-2
cdr3_aa: CASSPRPQGSYTF
cdr3_nt: TGTGCCAGCAGCCCCCGGCCACAGGGGAGCTACACCTTC

d_call: .
v_call: TRBV28
clone_size: .
j_call: TRBJ2-2
cdr3_aa: CATRDTEAGELFF
cdr3_nt: TGTGCCACCCGGGACACGGAGGCCGGGGAGCTGTTTTTT

d_call: .
v_call: TRBV4-1
clone_size: few
j_call: TRBJ1-2
cdr3_aa: CASSQVFPYHDGYTF
cdr3_nt: TGCGCCAGCAGCCAAGTTTTTCCCTACCATGATGGCTACACCTTC

d_call: .
v_call: TRBV11-2
clone_size: .
j_call: TRBJ2-3
cdr3_aa: CASSPNPGWSDTQYF
cdr3_nt: TGTGCCAGCAGCCCCAACCCAGGGTGGTCAGATACGCAGTATTTT

d_call: .
v_call: TRBV11-2
clone_size: .
j_call: TRBJ1-1
cdr3_aa: CASTFWQGGTEAFF
cdr3_nt: TGTGCCAGCACCTTCTGGCAGGGAGGCACTGAAGCTTTCTTT

d_call: .
v_call: TRBV29-1
clone_size: .
j_call: TRBJ1-2
cdr3_aa: CSVEQANYGYTF
cdr3_nt: TGCAGCGTTGAACAGGCGAACTATGGCTACACCTTC

d_call: .
v_call: TRBV5-4
clone_size: few
j_call: TRBJ1-2
cdr3_aa: CASSLDRVLWGYTF
cdr3_nt: TGTGCCAGCAGCTTGGACAGGGTCCTCTGGGGCTACACCTTC

d_call: .
v_call: TRBV6-1
clone_size: .
j_call: TRBJ2-3
cdr3_aa: CASIGSNTDTQYF
cdr3_nt: TGTGCCAGCATCGGCAGTAACACAGATACGCAGTATTTT

d_call: TRBD2
v_call: TRBV6-5
clone_size: .
j_call: TRBJ2-3
cdr3_aa: CASSRRLADTQYF
cdr3_nt: TGTGCCAGCAGTCGTCGACTAGCGGATACGCAGTATTTT

d_call: .
v_call: TRBV15
clone_size: few
j_call: TRBJ2-6
cdr3_aa: CATSRDYWNSGANVLTF
cdr3_nt: TGTGCCACCAGCAGAGATTACTGGAACTCTGGGGCCAACGTCCTGACTTTC

d_call: TRBD2
v_call: TRBV25-1
clone_size: few
j_call: TRBJ2-2
cdr3_aa: CASSKWTSVTGELFF
cdr3_nt: TGTGCCAGCAGTAAATGGACTAGCGTAACCGGGGAGCTGTTTTTT

d_call: TRBD2
v_call: TRBV15
clone_size: few
j_call: TRBJ2-2
cdr3_aa: CATSIRTGGTGELFF
cdr3_nt: TGTGCCACCAGCATCCGAACGGGGGGAACAGGGGAGCTGTTTTTT

d_call: TRBD1
v_call: TRBV7-6
clone_size: .
j_call: TRBJ1-1
cdr3_aa: CASSAIGGAETEAFF
cdr3_nt: TGTGCCAGCAGCGCGATAGGGGGCGCGGAGACTGAAGCTTTCTTT

d_call: .
v_call: TRBV4-1
clone_size: .
j_call: TRBJ2-7
cdr3_aa: CASSPSAPKRAYEQYF
cdr3_nt: TGCGCCAGCAGCCCTAGCGCCCCAAAGAGGGCCTACGAGCAGTACTTC

d_call: .
v_call: TRBV6-5
clone_size: few
j_call: TRBJ2-7
cdr3_aa: CASSYGQGFRTEQYF
cdr3_nt: TGTGCCAGCAGTTACGGGCAGGGGTTCCGAACCGAGCAGTACTTC

d_call: TRBD1
v_call: TRBV12-3/TRBV12-4
clone_size: few
j_call: TRBJ2-7
cdr3_aa: CASSSWGTGGASYEQYF
cdr3_nt: TGTGCCAGCAGTTCATGGGGAACAGGGGGCGCGTCCTACGAGCAGTACTTC

d_call: .
v_call: TRBV28
clone_size: few
j_call: TRBJ2-7
cdr3_aa: CASSSPFGGEGYEQYF
cdr3_nt: TGTGCCAGCAGTTCCCCTTTTGGGGGAGAAGGCTACGAGCAGTACTTC

d_call: .
v_call: TRBV7-9
clone_size: .
j_call: TRBJ2-5
cdr3_aa: CASSLGQFWTQYF
cdr3_nt: TGTGCCAGCAGCTTAGGTCAATTCTGGACCCAGTACTTC

d_call: .
v_call: TRBV28
clone_size: .
j_call: TRBJ2-2
cdr3_aa: CATQGNAVNTGELFF
cdr3_nt: TGTGCCACCCAAGGGAACGCGGTGAACACCGGGGAGCTGTTTTTT

d_call: .
v_call: TRBV6-5
clone_size: .
j_call: TRBJ2-6
cdr3_aa: CASSYTASGANVLTF
cdr3_nt: TGTGCCAGCAGTTATACGGCCTCTGGGGCCAACGTCCTGACTTTC

d_call: TRBD1
v_call: TRBV20-1
clone_size: few
j_call: TRBJ2-7
cdr3_aa: CSARDSTGPEVYEQYF
cdr3_nt: TGCAGTGCTAGAGATTCGACAGGGCCAGAAGTCTACGAGCAGTACTTC